Listed below are T cell receptor beta chains from one sample, sequenced in a study of neurological immune-mediated disorders. TCRdb re-analysed the 5' RACE reads in MiXCR, keeping a single row per CDR3 protein. The sample lists about 54,000 distinct CDR3 sequences, 3% to 4.5% occurring once. The sample was CD4+ T cells from blood. These receptors all come from a woman between 40 and 55 years old with multiple sclerosis. Both conserved end residues are part of each CDR3. Fields, in order: J gene, clone size, D gene, V gene, CDR3 DNA, CDR3 protein. D genes are given only for firm matches. Some rows mark clone size as missing; the rest say once, few, many or name a class of expanded clone.

J: TRBJ1-6
size: many
D: TRBD1
V: TRBV2
DNA: TGTGCCAGCACCGGGACAGGGGGCGTTAGCTCACCCCTCCACTTT
CDR3: CASTGTGGVSSPLHF

J: TRBJ2-4
size: many
D: TRBD1
V: TRBV11-2
DNA: TGTGCCAGCAGCTCTACAGGGGGCAGAAACATTCAGTACTTC
CDR3: CASSSTGGRNIQYF

J: TRBJ2-1
size: many
D: -
V: TRBV4-2
DNA: TGTGCCAGCAGCCAAGATCCCGGTCGTGAGCAGTTCTTC
CDR3: CASSQDPGREQFF

J: TRBJ1-1
size: many
D: TRBD1
V: TRBV5-1
DNA: TGCGCCAGCAGCTCACAGGGGGCGGTGGGCGGCACTGAAGCTTTCTTT
CDR3: CASSSQGAVGGTEAFF

J: TRBJ2-7
size: many
D: -
V: TRBV6-2/TRBV6-3
DNA: TGTGCCAGCAGTTCCCCGCACTTCTACGAGCAGTACTTC
CDR3: CASSSPHFYEQYF

J: TRBJ1-1
size: many
D: -
V: TRBV6-5
DNA: TGTGCCAGCAGTTATCCGCAGGGAGTTGCCTTCTTT
CDR3: CASSYPQGVAFF

J: TRBJ1-1
size: many
D: -
V: TRBV5-1
DNA: TGCGCCAGCAGCTTGGGCAGCTTGAACACTGAAGCTTTCTTT
CDR3: CASSLGSLNTEAFF

J: TRBJ1-5
size: many
D: -
V: TRBV27
DNA: TGTGCCAGCAGTTTAAGCCAGGGGATTCAGCCCCAGCATTTT
CDR3: CASSLSQGIQPQHF

J: TRBJ1-6
size: many
D: -
V: TRBV12-3/TRBV12-4
DNA: TGTGCCAGCAGTTTACGCGAGAATTCACCCCTCCACTTT
CDR3: CASSLRENSPLHF

J: TRBJ2-3
size: many
D: -
V: TRBV5-1
DNA: TGCGCCAGCAGCTTGTCGGGGCCCCACGTCCCAGATACGCAGTATTTT
CDR3: CASSLSGPHVPDTQYF

J: TRBJ2-3
size: many
D: -
V: TRBV20-1
DNA: TGCAGTGCTAGGAGGCGGGGCACGACAGATACGCAGTATTTT
CDR3: CSARRRGTTDTQYF

J: TRBJ2-2
size: -
D: -
V: TRBV6-5
DNA: TGTGCCAGCAGTTACTTAGGTTACACCGGGGAGCTGTTTTTT
CDR3: CASSYLGYTGELFF

J: TRBJ1-2
size: many
D: -
V: TRBV5-1
DNA: TGCGCCAGCAGCCTGAGGTCTGATCCCTATGGCTACACCTTC
CDR3: CASSLRSDPYGYTF

J: TRBJ1-3
size: many
D: -
V: TRBV5-1
DNA: TGCGCCAGCAGTGTCCAGGGGTCATCCTCTGGAAACACCATATATTTT
CDR3: CASSVQGSSSGNTIYF

J: TRBJ2-1
size: many
D: TRBD2
V: TRBV29-1
DNA: TGCAGCGTCGCCAAGACTAGCGGGGCAAACAATGAGCAGTTCTTC
CDR3: CSVAKTSGANNEQFF

J: TRBJ2-3
size: -
D: -
V: TRBV4-2
DNA: TGTGCCAGCAGCCCCGAGGGCAGCGTCACAGATACGCAGTATTTT
CDR3: CASSPEGSVTDTQYF

J: TRBJ1-2
size: many
D: TRBD1
V: TRBV5-1
DNA: TGCGCCAGCAGTTCTGGACAGGTCGCTGGCTACACCTTC
CDR3: CASSSGQVAGYTF

J: TRBJ1-1
size: many
D: TRBD1
V: TRBV6-2/TRBV6-3
DNA: TGTGCCAGCAGGACAGGGGGCGATCGCACTGAAGCTTTCTTT
CDR3: CASRTGGDRTEAFF

J: TRBJ2-7
size: many
D: -
V: TRBV19
DNA: TGTGCCAGTAGTGTACGGAAGGGCTCCTTCTCCTACGAGCAGTACTTC
CDR3: CASSVRKGSFSYEQYF

J: TRBJ1-2
size: -
D: TRBD1
V: TRBV3-1
DNA: TGTGCCAGCAGCCGAGGAGGGGGCGCTGATGGCTACACCTTC
CDR3: CASSRGGGADGYTF

J: TRBJ2-1
size: many
D: -
V: TRBV5-1
DNA: TGCGCCAGCAGCTTGGATCCGGTGACGGGTAGCAATGAGCAGTTCTTC
CDR3: CASSLDPVTGSNEQFF

J: TRBJ2-5
size: many
D: -
V: TRBV11-2
DNA: TGTGCCAGCAGCGGGGGGTTCCAAGAGACCCAGTACTTC
CDR3: CASSGGFQETQYF

J: TRBJ1-2
size: many
D: -
V: TRBV5-5
DNA: TGTGCCAGCACCCCTGAGGTGTTGAGGGGCTACACCTTC
CDR3: CASTPEVLRGYTF

J: TRBJ1-1
size: many
D: -
V: TRBV5-1
DNA: TGCGCCAGCAGCTGGGGGGCGGGCAGGGTGAACACTGAAGCTTTCTTT
CDR3: CASSWGAGRVNTEAFF

J: TRBJ1-2
size: many
D: TRBD1
V: TRBV20-1
DNA: TGCAGTGCCAGGGGGCAGACCGAAGCTAACTATGGCTACACCTTC
CDR3: CSARGQTEANYGYTF

J: TRBJ1-5
size: many
D: TRBD1
V: TRBV6-5
DNA: TGTGCCAGCAGTCCACAGGGGTACGGAGGACAGCCCCAGCATTTT
CDR3: CASSPQGYGGQPQHF

J: TRBJ2-3
size: many
D: -
V: TRBV5-1
DNA: TGCGCCAGCAGCTTGGTGGGGGGGCAACACACAGATACGCAGTATTTT
CDR3: CASSLVGGQHTDTQYF

J: TRBJ1-2
size: many
D: -
V: TRBV20-1
DNA: TGCAGTGCTAGAGTTCCACAGGCGGTTAACTATGGCTACACCTTC
CDR3: CSARVPQAVNYGYTF

J: TRBJ2-3
size: many
D: TRBD2
V: TRBV10-3
DNA: TGTGCCATCAGTGAACCCGGGACTAGCGGGGGGGCCGGGACAGATACGCAGTATTTT
CDR3: CAISEPGTSGGAGTDTQYF

J: TRBJ2-1
size: many
D: -
V: TRBV4-2
DNA: TGTGCCAGCAGCCAAGAACACCGAGCGGCCTACAATGAGCAGTTCTTC
CDR3: CASSQEHRAAYNEQFF

J: TRBJ2-1
size: many
D: -
V: TRBV4-1
DNA: TGCGCCAGCAGCCGTCCAGCCGGGGGACTCGGCAATGAGCAGTTCTTC
CDR3: CASSRPAGGLGNEQFF

J: TRBJ2-2
size: many
D: TRBD1
V: TRBV3-1
DNA: TGTGCCAGCAGCCCAGCGACAGGGTACGCCGGGGAGCTGTTTTTT
CDR3: CASSPATGYAGELFF

J: TRBJ2-1
size: many
D: TRBD2
V: TRBV20-1
DNA: TGCAGTGCTAGAGAGCAACTAGCGGGGGCGCGTCGGGACAATGAGCAGTTCTTC
CDR3: CSAREQLAGARRDNEQFF

J: TRBJ2-5
size: few
D: -
V: TRBV12-3/TRBV12-4
DNA: TGTGCCAGCAGCCGGACTAACCAAGAGACCCAGTACTTC
CDR3: CASSRTNQETQYF

J: TRBJ2-1
size: many
D: TRBD2
V: TRBV6-6
DNA: TGTGCCAGCAGTTACTTACTAGCGGGGGACGATGAGCAGTTCTTC
CDR3: CASSYLLAGDDEQFF

J: TRBJ2-7
size: many
D: TRBD2
V: TRBV5-1
DNA: TGCGCCAGCAGCTCTCTTAGCGGGACTAACGAGCAGTACTTC
CDR3: CASSSLSGTNEQYF

J: TRBJ2-7
size: many
D: TRBD2
V: TRBV27
DNA: TGTGCCAGCAGTCCCACCCTCGGGCGGGGGACCTACGAGCAGTACTTC
CDR3: CASSPTLGRGTYEQYF

J: TRBJ2-7
size: many
D: TRBD1
V: TRBV5-1
DNA: TGCGCCAGCAGCGGGACCGGGACAGGCGTCTACGAGCAGTACTTC
CDR3: CASSGTGTGVYEQYF

J: TRBJ2-7
size: many
D: TRBD1
V: TRBV6-6
DNA: TGTGCCAGCAGTTGGGGGACAGGGGGCATCACCAACGAGCAGTACTTC
CDR3: CASSWGTGGITNEQYF

J: TRBJ2-7
size: many
D: -
V: TRBV12-3/TRBV12-4
DNA: TGTGCCAGCAGCCTGGACAGCGACGAGCAGTACTTC
CDR3: CASSLDSDEQYF

J: TRBJ2-3
size: many
D: -
V: TRBV5-5
DNA: TGTGCCAGCAGCCTGGGTGGGGGTAGCACAGATACGCAGTATTTT
CDR3: CASSLGGGSTDTQYF

J: TRBJ1-4
size: many
D: -
V: TRBV4-1
DNA: TGCGCCAGCAACCGGGACGCATCAACTAATGAAAAACTGTTTTTT
CDR3: CASNRDASTNEKLFF

J: TRBJ2-1
size: many
D: TRBD2
V: TRBV29-1
DNA: TGCAGCGCAAAGCGGGGGTTGTACAATGAGCAGTTCTTC
CDR3: CSAKRGLYNEQFF

J: TRBJ1-5
size: many
D: -
V: TRBV2
DNA: TGTGCCAGCACCTTCGGAGAATATCAGCCCCAGCATTTT
CDR3: CASTFGEYQPQHF

J: TRBJ2-6
size: many
D: -
V: TRBV9
DNA: TGTGCCAGCAGCGTAATCGACTCTGGGGCCAACGTCCTGACTTTC
CDR3: CASSVIDSGANVLTF

J: TRBJ1-2
size: many
D: TRBD1
V: TRBV10-2
DNA: TGCGCCAGCAGGAGGGGGACAGGGGCAAACTATGGCTACACCTTC
CDR3: CASRRGTGANYGYTF

J: TRBJ1-2
size: many
D: -
V: TRBV29-1
DNA: TGCAGCGTTTCCGGACAGAACCTCTATGGCTACACCTTC
CDR3: CSVSGQNLYGYTF

J: TRBJ2-3
size: many
D: TRBD2
V: TRBV20-1
DNA: TGCAGTGCTCCAAGGACTAGCGGGGCCACAGATACGCAGTATTTT
CDR3: CSAPRTSGATDTQYF

J: TRBJ1-4
size: many
D: -
V: TRBV12-3/TRBV12-4
DNA: TGTGCCAGCAGCCCCAGGTTGGGCGAAAAACTGTTTTTT
CDR3: CASSPRLGEKLFF

J: TRBJ2-5
size: many
D: TRBD2
V: TRBV2
DNA: TGTGCCAGCAACATCTTTCCGGGACTACTCTCAAAGACCCAGTACTTC
CDR3: CASNIFPGLLSKTQYF

J: TRBJ1-6
size: many
D: -
V: TRBV5-1
DNA: TGCGCCAGCAGCTTCGTGGACAGAAATAATTCACCCCTCCACTTT
CDR3: CASSFVDRNNSPLHF

J: TRBJ1-4
size: many
D: -
V: TRBV10-3
DNA: TGTGCCATCAGTGAGGTCCGGGACTTGAGGGAAAAACTGTTTTTT
CDR3: CAISEVRDLREKLFF

J: TRBJ2-7
size: many
D: TRBD1
V: TRBV10-3
DNA: TGTGCCATCAGTTCCCCGGGACAGGGGAATAACGAGCAGTACTTC
CDR3: CAISSPGQGNNEQYF